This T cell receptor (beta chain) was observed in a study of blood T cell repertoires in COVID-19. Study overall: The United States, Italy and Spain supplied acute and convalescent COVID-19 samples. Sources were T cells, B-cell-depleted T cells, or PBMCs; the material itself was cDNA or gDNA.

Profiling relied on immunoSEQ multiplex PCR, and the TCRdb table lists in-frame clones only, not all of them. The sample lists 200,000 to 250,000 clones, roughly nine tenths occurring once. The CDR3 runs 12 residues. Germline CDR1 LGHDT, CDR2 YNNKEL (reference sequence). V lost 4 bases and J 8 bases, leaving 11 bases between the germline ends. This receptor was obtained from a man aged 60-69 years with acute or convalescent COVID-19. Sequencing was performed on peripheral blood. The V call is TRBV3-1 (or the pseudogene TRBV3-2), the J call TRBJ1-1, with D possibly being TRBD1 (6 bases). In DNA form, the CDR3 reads TGTGCCAGCAGCCTCGCGGGGGCCGAAGCTTTCTTT. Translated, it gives CASSLAGAEAFF.